This T cell receptor beta chain was recovered during a study of regulatory T cells in long-lasting Graves disease. Looking at the study overall: Patients with new Graves' disease had used antithyroid drugs below 3 months. Points from the study as a whole: Comparison showed that persistent patients shared more public clonotypes (over 2,500) than new patients (over 950).

Of note for this clonotype: What it binds is not known.

CDR3 length: 17 residues. Trimming shortened V by 4 bases and J by 1 base, and 19 bases separated the two germline ends. Germline V lookup: CDR1 SGHVS, CDR2 FNYEAQ. Time point given: newly diagnosed GD, antithyroid drugs for less than 3 months. There was RNA extracted from PBMCs, and the TCR library was made from it. The authors built TCR beta libraries using iRepertoire HTBI primers and Arm-PCR of CDR3 regions. TCRdb analysed the multiplex PCR reads with MiXCR anew, one entry per CDR3 protein. Here the sample spans a few hundred thousand distinct CDR3 sequences, roughly 10% being singletons. These data were also reused for a study on T cells in Graves' hyperthyroidism and ophthalmopathy. This second study notes: Those with hyperthyroidism were 18 to 65 years old, newly diagnosed, and ill for under 2 months. Ophthalmopathy and stable hyperthyroidism were told apart by a 13 V-J model.

The rearrangement links TRBV7-6 to TRBJ2-5; D is undetermined. This TCR came from a young woman with Graves disease. The source material was peripheral blood mononuclear cells (PBMCs), sampled at new diagnosis, from a patient treated with antithyroid drugs. The CDR3 DNA reads TGTGCCAGCAGCTCGCAGCCCCCCATCCTTAGCCAAGAGACCCAGTACTTC. Its protein is CASSSQPPILSQETQYF.